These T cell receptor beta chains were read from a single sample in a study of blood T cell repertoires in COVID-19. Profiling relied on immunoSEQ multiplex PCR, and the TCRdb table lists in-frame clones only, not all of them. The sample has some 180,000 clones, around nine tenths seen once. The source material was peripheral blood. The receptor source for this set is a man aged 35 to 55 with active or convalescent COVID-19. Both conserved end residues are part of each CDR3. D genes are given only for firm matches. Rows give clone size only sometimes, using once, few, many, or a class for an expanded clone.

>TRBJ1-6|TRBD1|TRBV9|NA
CASSSGTVSYNSPLHF
TGTGCCAGCAGCTCGGGGACAGTCTCCTATAATTCACCCCTCCACTTT
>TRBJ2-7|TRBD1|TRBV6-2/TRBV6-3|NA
CASSSGQGAYEQYF
TGTGCCAGCAGTTCGGGACAGGGGGCGTACGAGCAGTACTTC
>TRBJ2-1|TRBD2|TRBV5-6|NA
CASSLLLARGNEQFF
TGTGCCAGCAGCTTGTTACTAGCGAGAGGAAATGAGCAGTTCTTC
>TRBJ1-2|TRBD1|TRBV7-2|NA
CASSLASGTGDYGYTF
TGTGCCAGCAGCTTGGCTTCCGGGACAGGGGACTATGGCTACACCTTC
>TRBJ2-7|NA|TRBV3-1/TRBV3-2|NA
CASSRTYTLHEQYF
TGTGCCAGCAGCCGAACCTATACCCTCCACGAGCAGTACTTC
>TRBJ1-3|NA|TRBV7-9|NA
CASSLNRVSGNTIYF
TGTGCCAGCAGCTTAAACAGGGTCTCTGGAAACACCATATATTTT
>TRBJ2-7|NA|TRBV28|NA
CASSSRGPYEQYF
TGTGCCAGCAGCTCGCGGGGGCCCTACGAGCAGTACTTC
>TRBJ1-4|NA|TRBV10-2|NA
CASSDGGDGEKLFF
TGCGCCAGCAGTGATGGGGGCGACGGCGAAAAACTGTTTTTT
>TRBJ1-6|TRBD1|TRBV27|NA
CASSPRQGYNSPLHF
TGTGCCAGCAGTCCCCGACAGGGGTATAATTCACCCCTCCACTTT
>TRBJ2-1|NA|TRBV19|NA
CASSTSGLERRNEQFF
TGTGCCAGTAGTACCTCAGGGCTTGAAAGACGCAATGAGCAGTTCTTC
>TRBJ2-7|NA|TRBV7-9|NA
CASSLQESYEQYF
TGTGCCAGCAGCTTACAGGAATCCTACGAGCAGTACTTC
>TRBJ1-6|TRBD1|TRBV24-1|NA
CATSAMDRKELCRTYNSPLHF
TGTGCCACCAGTGCTATGGACAGGAAGGAGCTTTGTAGAACCTATAATTCACCCCTCCACTTT
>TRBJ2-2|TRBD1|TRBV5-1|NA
CASSPGQGTGELFF
TGCGCCAGCAGCCCAGGACAGGGCACCGGGGAGCTGTTTTTT
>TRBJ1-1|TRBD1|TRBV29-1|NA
CSVWGRGDEAFF
TGCAGCGTCTGGGGCAGGGGGGATGAAGCTTTCTTT
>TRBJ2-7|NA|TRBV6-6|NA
CASSRRGGQARNYEQYF
TGTGCCAGCAGCCGACGAGGAGGGCAGGCCCGTAACTACGAGCAGTACTTC
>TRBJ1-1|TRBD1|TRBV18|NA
CASSFDRGNTEAFF
TGTGCCAGCTCCTTCGACAGGGGGAACACTGAAGCTTTCTTT
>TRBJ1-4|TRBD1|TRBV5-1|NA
CASSLQGQGYWANEKLFF
TGCGCCAGCAGCTTACAAGGACAGGGTTATTGGGCTAATGAAAAACTGTTTTTT
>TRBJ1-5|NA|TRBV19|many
CASCDTLGQPQHF
TGTGCCAGTTGTGACACCCTCGGTCAGCCCCAGCATTTT
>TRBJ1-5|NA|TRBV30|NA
CAWGAGPVTNQPQHF
TGTGCCTGGGGGGCTGGGCCGGTGACGAATCAGCCCCAGCATTTT
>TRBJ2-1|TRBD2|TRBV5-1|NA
CASSFASGAYNEQFF
TGCGCCAGCAGCTTCGCTAGCGGGGCTTACAATGAGCAGTTCTTC
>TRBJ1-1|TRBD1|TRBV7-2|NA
CASSLDYGTGSGAFF
TGTGCCAGCAGCTTAGATTATGGGACAGGGTCCGGGGCTTTCTTT
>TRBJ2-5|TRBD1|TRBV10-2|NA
CASSVAGGQETQYF
TGCGCCAGCAGCGTCGCAGGGGGCCAAGAGACCCAGTACTTC
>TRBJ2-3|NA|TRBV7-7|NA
CASSPTGFSTDTQYF
TGTGCTAGCAGCCCGACCGGGTTCAGCACAGATACGCAGTATTTT
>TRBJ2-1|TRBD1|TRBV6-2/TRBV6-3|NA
CASSYSIGTAVSYNEQFF
TGTGCCAGCAGTTACTCAATCGGGACAGCTGTCTCCTACAATGAGCAGTTCTTC
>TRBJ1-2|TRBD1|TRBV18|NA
CASYPGQGSYGYTF
TGTGCCAGCTACCCGGGACAGGGGTCCTATGGCTACACCTTC
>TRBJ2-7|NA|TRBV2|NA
CASSESGRSYEQYF
TGTGCCAGCAGTGAGTCAGGCAGATCCTACGAGCAGTACTTC
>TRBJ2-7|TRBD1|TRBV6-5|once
CASSSLEGAITYEQYF
TGTGCCAGCAGTTCCCTAGAGGGGGCGATTACCTACGAGCAGTACTTC
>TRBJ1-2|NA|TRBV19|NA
CASSIARGASSGYTF
TGTGCCAGTAGTATAGCAAGGGGCGCATCATCTGGCTACACCTTC
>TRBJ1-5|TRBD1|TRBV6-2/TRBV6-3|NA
CASSGQGGRQPQHF
TGTGCCAGCAGTGGACAGGGTGGACGTCAGCCCCAGCATTTT
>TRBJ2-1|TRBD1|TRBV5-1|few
CASSLRIDREIFDNEQFF
TGCGCCAGCAGCTTACGTATCGACAGGGAAATCTTCGACAATGAGCAGTTCTTC
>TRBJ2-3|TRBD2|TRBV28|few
CASSPPSGLTDTQYF
TGTGCCAGCAGTCCTCCTAGCGGACTCACAGATACGCAGTATTTT
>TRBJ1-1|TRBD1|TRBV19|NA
CASLEIAQGAFEAFF
TGTGCCAGTTTGGAAATTGCGCAGGGGGCGTTTGAAGCTTTCTTT
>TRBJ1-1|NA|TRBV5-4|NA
CASSLTENTEAFF
TGTGCCAGCAGCTTGACAGAGAACACTGAAGCTTTCTTT
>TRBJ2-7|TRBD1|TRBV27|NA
CASSFSVQGATEQYF
TGTGCCAGCAGTTTTTCGGTTCAGGGGGCAACCGAGCAGTACTTC
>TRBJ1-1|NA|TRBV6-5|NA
CASSLTGPNTEAFF
TGTGCCAGCAGCCTCACAGGGCCTAACACTGAAGCTTTCTTT
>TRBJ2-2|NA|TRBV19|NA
CASSKDRNTGELFF
TGTGCCAGTAGCAAAGACAGAAACACCGGGGAGCTGTTTTTT
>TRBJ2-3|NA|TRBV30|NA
CAWSFRIRTDTQYF
TGTGCCTGGAGTTTCAGGATCCGCACAGATACGCAGTATTTT
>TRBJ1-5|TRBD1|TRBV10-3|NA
CAISGPGGTEPYSNQPQHF
TGTGCCATCAGTGGCCCCGGCGGGACAGAACCTTATAGCAATCAGCCCCAGCATTTT
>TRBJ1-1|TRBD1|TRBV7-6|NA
CASRTGTDTEAFF
TGTGCCAGCAGGACAGGGACAGACACTGAAGCTTTCTTT
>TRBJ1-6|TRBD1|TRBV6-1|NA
CASSAFRRGLGSPLHF
TGTGCCAGCAGTGCATTCCGCAGGGGGCTTGGTTCACCCCTCCACTTT
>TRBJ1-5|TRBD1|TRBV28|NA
CASRLPGQTYSNQPQHF
TGTGCCAGCAGATTGCCGGGACAGACATATAGCAATCAGCCCCAGCATTTT
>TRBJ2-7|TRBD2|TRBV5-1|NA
CASSERTSGAMGEQYF
TGCGCCAGCAGCGAAAGGACTAGCGGGGCGATGGGCGAGCAGTACTTC
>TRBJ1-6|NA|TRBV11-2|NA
CASSRSTPLHF
TGTGCCAGCAGCCGTAGTACACCCCTCCACTTT
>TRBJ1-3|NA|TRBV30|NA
CAWSPPFRAPGNTIYF
TGTGCCTGGAGTCCCCCTTTCAGGGCTCCTGGAAACACCATATATTTT
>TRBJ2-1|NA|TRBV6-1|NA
CASSEFHRSSEEQFF
TGTGCCAGCAGTGAATTTCACAGGAGCAGTGAAGAGCAGTTCTTC